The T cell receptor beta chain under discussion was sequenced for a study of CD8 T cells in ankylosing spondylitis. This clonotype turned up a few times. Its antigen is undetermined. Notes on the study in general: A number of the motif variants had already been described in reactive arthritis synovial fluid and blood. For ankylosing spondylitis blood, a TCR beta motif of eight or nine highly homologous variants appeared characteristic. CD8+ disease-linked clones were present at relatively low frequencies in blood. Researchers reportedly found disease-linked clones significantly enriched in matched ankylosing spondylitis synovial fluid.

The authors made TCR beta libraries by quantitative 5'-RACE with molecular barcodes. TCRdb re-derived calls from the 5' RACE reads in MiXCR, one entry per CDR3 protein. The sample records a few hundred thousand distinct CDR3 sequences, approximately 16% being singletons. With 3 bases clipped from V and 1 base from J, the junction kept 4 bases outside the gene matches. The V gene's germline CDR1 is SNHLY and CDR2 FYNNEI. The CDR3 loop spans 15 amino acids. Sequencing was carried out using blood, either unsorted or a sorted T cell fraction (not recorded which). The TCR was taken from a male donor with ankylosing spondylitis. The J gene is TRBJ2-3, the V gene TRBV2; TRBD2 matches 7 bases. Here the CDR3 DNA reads TGTGCCAGCAGTGACCGGGGGGTCCGCACAGATACGCAGTATTTT. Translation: CASSDRGVRTDTQYF. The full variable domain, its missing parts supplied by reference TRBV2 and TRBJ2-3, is EPEVTQTPSHQVTQMGQEVILRCVPISNHLYFYWYRQILGQKVEFLVSFYNNEISEKSEIFDDQFSVERPDGSNFTLKIRSTKLEDSAMYFCASSDRGVRTDTQYFGPGTRLTVL.